These 6 T cell receptor beta chains came from one sample sequenced in a study of T-cell reconstitution after alpha-beta-depleted transplantation in children. Construction of the TCRbeta library involved unique molecular identifiers. TCRdb reanalysed the PCR reads using MiXCR and keeps one entry per CDR3 protein. In the table there are about 110,000 distinct CDR3 sequences, 10% to 13% of which are singletons. Sequencing used PBMCs from the stem cell graft donor, obtained from the stem cell graft. The source of these receptors is a human donor who donated a stem cell graft to a child with acute lymphoblastic leukemia.

This clonotype showed up just a few times. This chain joins TRBV19 and TRBJ1-5; 10 positions match TRBD1. Germline loops: CDR1 LNHDA, CDR2 SQIVND (reference sequence). Germline trimming cut 6 bases from V and 6 bases from J; bases unmatched to any gene: 2. The CDR3 is 13 residues long. CDR3 region: CASRGTGVQPQHF. Here the CDR3 DNA reads TGTGCCAGTAGGGGGACAGGGGTTCAGCCCCAGCATTTT.

This clonotype was found many times. The chain is built from TRBV7-2 and TRBJ1-2; possibly TRBD1 for D (6 bases). Trimming took off 5 bases at V and 2 bases at J, with 12 bases between the two ends. The CDR3 has 14 residues. Germline V gives CDR1 SGHTA, CDR2 FQGNSA. CDR3 amino acids: CASSRQTGNYGYTF. CDR3 DNA sequence: TGTGCCAGCAGCCGTCAGACAGGAAACTATGGCTACACCTTC.

This clonotype has ten or more counts. J is TRBJ2-1 and V is TRBV11-1; TRBD2 matches at 10 bases. The ends lost 3 bases at V and 9 bases at J; junction bases unmatched: 23. The length of the CDR3 is 20 residues. Looked up from germline, CDR1 is SGHAT and CDR2 is FQDESV (reference sequence). The DNA for the CDR3 is TGTGCCAGCAGCTTCCCCGGGCCCGACCACACTAGCGGGATAAGGAGTGAGCAGTTCTTC. Amino acids: CASSFPGPDHTSGIRSEQFF.

Many counts were recorded for this clonotype. The V and J genes are TRBV7-2 and TRBJ2-5; D call uncertain. The CDR3 covers 11 residues. V shed 0 bases and J shed 5 bases, with 1 base lying between them. CDR1 and CDR2 from the germline V gene are SGHTA and FQGNSA. The CDR3 DNA follows: TGTGCCAGCAGCTTAGCTGAGACCCAGTACTTC. Translating it yields CASSLAETQYF.

This clonotype was detected ten times or more. The CDR3 nucleotides read TGCAGTGCTAGTCCCGGTGGAGGACAGCCCCAGCATTTT. Translation gives CSASPGGGQPQHF. The chain combines TRBV20-1 with TRBJ1-5; D remains unclear. Germline V gives CDR1 DFQATT, CDR2 SNEGSKA (reference sequence). V lost 3 bases and J lost 7, with 13 bases in between. This CDR3 comprises 13 residues.

The rearrangement uses TRBV5-1 and TRBJ1-2; 9 bases match TRBD1. Germline CDR1 and CDR2: SGHRS and YFSETQ. Unmatched junction bases numbered 5, after V lost 3 bases and J lost 8 bases. This CDR3 has 13 residues. This chain's CDR3 is CASSYGQGSGYTF. The CDR3, as DNA: TGCGCCAGCAGCTACGGACAGGGGTCGGGCTACACCTTC. The full variable domain, rest sourced from reference TRBV5-1 and TRBJ1-2, is KAGVTQTPRYLIKTRGQQVTLSCSPISGHRSVSWYQQTPGQGLQFLFEYFSETQRNKGNFPGRFSGRQFSNSRSEMNVSTLELGDSALYLCASSYGQGSGYTFGSGTRLTVV.